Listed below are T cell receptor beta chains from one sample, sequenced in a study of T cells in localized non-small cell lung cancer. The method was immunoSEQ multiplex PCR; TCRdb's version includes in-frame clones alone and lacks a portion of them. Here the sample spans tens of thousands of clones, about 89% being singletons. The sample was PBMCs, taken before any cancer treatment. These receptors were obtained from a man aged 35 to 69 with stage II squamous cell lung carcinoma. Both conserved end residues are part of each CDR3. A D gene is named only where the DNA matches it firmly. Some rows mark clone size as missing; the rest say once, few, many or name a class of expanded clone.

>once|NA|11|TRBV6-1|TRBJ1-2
TGTGCCACCAGATATATCTATGGCTACACCTTC
CATRYIYGYTF
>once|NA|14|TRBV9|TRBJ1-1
TGTGCCAGCAGCCGGGCCCCGGGGGGCTCTGAAGCTTTCTTT
CASSRAPGGSEAFF
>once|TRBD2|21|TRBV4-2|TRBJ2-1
TGTGCCAGCAGCCAAGAACAAGGGGCGGGAGGGCTTCTCCAATCAGGCGATGAGCAGTTCTTC
CASSQEQGAGGLLQSGDEQFF
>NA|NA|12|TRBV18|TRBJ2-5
TGTGCCAGCTCACTCCGGGAAGAGACCCAGTACTTC
CASSLREETQYF
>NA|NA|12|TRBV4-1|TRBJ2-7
TGCGCCAGCAGCCAAGCGAAGGACGAGCAGTACTTC
CASSQAKDEQYF
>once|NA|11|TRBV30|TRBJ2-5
TGTGCCTGGAGCTCTTACGGGACCCAGTACTTC
CAWSSYGTQYF
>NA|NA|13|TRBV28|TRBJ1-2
TGTGCCAGCAGTTTCTCAACGCCCTATGGCTACACCTTC
CASSFSTPYGYTF
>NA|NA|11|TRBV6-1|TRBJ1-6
TGTGCCAGCATTTATACCGGGACCGTCCACTTT
CASIYTGTVHF
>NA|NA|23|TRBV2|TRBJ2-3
TGTGCCAGCGGAAGACAGCCCCCCGGACTCACGAAAACAAAGCATGAGGACACAGATACGCAGTATTTT
CASGRQPPGLTKTKHEDTDTQYF
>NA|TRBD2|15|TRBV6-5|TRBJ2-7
TGTGCCAGCAGCCTCTTAGCGGGGGCTGGTTACGAGCAGTACTTC
CASSLLAGAGYEQYF
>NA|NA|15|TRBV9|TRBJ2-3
TGTGCCAGCAGCGTAGATGACCGAGCGTTTTATACGCAGTATTTT
CASSVDDRAFYTQYF
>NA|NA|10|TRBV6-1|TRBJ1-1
TGTGCCACTCGGGTCACTGAAGCTTTCTTT
CATRVTEAFF
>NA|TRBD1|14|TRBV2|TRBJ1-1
TGTGCCAGCAGTGAACAGGGGGTGAGAACTGAAGCTTTCTTT
CASSEQGVRTEAFF
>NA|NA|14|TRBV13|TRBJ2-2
TGTGCCAGCAGCTTAAGGGGCCCTGGTGGGGAGCTGTTTTTT
CASSLRGPGGELFF
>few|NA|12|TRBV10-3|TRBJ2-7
TGTGCCATCAGTGAGTCGAGTAACGAGCAGTACTTC
CAISESSNEQYF
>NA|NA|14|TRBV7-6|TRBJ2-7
TGTGCCAGCAGCCCAGGTGGGACGGGATACGAGCAGTACTTC
CASSPGGTGYEQYF
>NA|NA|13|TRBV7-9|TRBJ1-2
TGTGCCAGCAGCCCACAGGAACGATATGGCTACACCTTC
CASSPQERYGYTF
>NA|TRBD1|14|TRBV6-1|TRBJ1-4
TGTGCCAGCAGCCGACAGGGGGCAGGAGAAAAACTGTTTTTT
CASSRQGAGEKLFF
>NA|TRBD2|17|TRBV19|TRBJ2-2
TGTGCCAGTAGTACCGGACTAGCGGGGATGAAAACCGGGGAGCTGTTTTTT
CASSTGLAGMKTGELFF
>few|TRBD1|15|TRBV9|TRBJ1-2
TGTGCCAGCAGCGAAGGGACAGGGGTAAACTATGGCTACACCTTC
CASSEGTGVNYGYTF
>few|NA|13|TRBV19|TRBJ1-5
TGTGCCAGTGGGCGGGGGATCGGTCAGCCCCAGCATTTT
CASGRGIGQPQHF
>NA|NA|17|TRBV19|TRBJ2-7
TGTGCCAGTAGTACACTCCTACAGGGAACCCGTCGGGGTGAGCAGTACTTC
CASSTLLQGTRRGEQYF
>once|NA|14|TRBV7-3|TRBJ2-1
TGTGCCAGCAGCCCGAATGGGGGTGACAATGAGCAGTTCTTC
CASSPNGGDNEQFF
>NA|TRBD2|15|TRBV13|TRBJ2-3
TGTGCCAGCAGCTCCAGTAGCGGGGGGGCCGTTACGCAGTATTTT
CASSSSSGGAVTQYF
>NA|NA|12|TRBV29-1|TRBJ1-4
TGCAGCGTTGAAGTCTCAAGGGAAAAACTGTTTTTT
CSVEVSREKLFF
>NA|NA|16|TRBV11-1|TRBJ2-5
TGTGCCAGCAGCTTCAGGGCGGGGCGGAGACAAGAGACCCAGTACTTC
CASSFRAGRRQETQYF
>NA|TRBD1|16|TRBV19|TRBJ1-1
TGTGCCAGTAGTAAGGACAGGGCTACGGGGTACACTGAAGCTTTCTTT
CASSKDRATGYTEAFF
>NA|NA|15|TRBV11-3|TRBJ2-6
TGTGCCAGCAGCTCCGAAGTGGCTGGGGCCAACGTCCTGACTTTC
CASSSEVAGANVLTF
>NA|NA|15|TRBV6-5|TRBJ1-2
TGTGCCAGCAGTGGTTTGGGGGGGCGCACCTATGGCTACACCTTC
CASSGLGGRTYGYTF
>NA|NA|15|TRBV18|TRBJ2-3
TGTGCCAGCTCACCGGTTAGGCCCGACACAGATACGCAGTATTTT
CASSPVRPDTDTQYF
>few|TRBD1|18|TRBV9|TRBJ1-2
TGTGCCAGCAGCGGGGGGGAGGGGACAGGGGGCCCAAACTATGGCTACACCTTC
CASSGGEGTGGPNYGYTF
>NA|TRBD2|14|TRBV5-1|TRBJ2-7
TGCGCCAGCAGCGGGCTAGCGGGGCCCTACGAGCAGTACTTC
CASSGLAGPYEQYF
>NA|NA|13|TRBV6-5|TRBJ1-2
TGTGCCAGCAGTCCCCGGGGAGGGATGGGCTACACCTTC
CASSPRGGMGYTF
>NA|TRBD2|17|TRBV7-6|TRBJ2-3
TGTGCCAGCAGCGCCTTGGTAGCGGGAGGACCCGGAGATACGCAGTATTTT
CASSALVAGGPGDTQYF
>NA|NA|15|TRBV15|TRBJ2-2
TGTGCCACCAGCAGAGATCAAGTGAACACCGGGGAGCTGTTTTTT
CATSRDQVNTGELFF
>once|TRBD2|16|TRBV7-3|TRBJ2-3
TGTGCCAGCAGCATTTCAACTAGCGGGGGCCTAGATACGCAGTATTTT
CASSISTSGGLDTQYF
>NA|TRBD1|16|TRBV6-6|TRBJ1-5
TGTGCCAGCAGTTCCCCAGGGGGATATAGCAATCAGCCCCAGCATTTT
CASSSPGGYSNQPQHF
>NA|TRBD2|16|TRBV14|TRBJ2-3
TGTGCCAGCAGCCTTCGGGTAGCGGGGGGGCAAGATACGCAGTATTTT
CASSLRVAGGQDTQYF